The 16 T cell receptor beta chains below all came from one sample that was sequenced in a study of T cells in Graves' hyperthyroidism and ophthalmopathy. TCR beta CDR3 regions were amplified from RNA transcripts. The TCR CDR3 was amplified in a first-round RT-PCR using the HTBI primer set. MiXCR, run by TCRdb on the multiplex PCR reads, gives a single entry per CDR3 protein. The sample has 400,000 or so distinct CDR3 sequences, roughly 15% seen once. The sample consisted of blood. The receptors here all came from a woman in her sixties with Graves' ophthalmopathy.

This clonotype was picked up many times. This chain uses TRBV28 with TRBJ2-1; TRBD2 matches 13 bases. Germline V CDR1 and CDR2: MDHEN, SYDVKM. V dropped 6 bases and J dropped 7; count of bases not matched to a gene: 6. The CDR3 runs to 15 residues. The CDR3 sequence: CASSTGLAGVNEQFF. The CDR3 DNA reads as TGTGCCAGCAGCACCGGACTAGCGGGAGTAAATGAGCAGTTCTTC.

Worth noting for this clonotype: Just one base apart from a much larger clone, this may be a read error. The chain has TRBV5-1 and TRBJ2-2; 7 nucleotides line up with TRBD1. Germline CDR1 and CDR2: SGHRS and YFSETQ. This CDR3 has 14 residues. The CDR3 DNA reads TGCGCCAGCAGCAGGGACAGACATACCGGGGAGCTGCTTTTT. Residues: CASSRDRHTGELLF.

This clonotype was observed at least ten times. The genes are TRBV7-9 and TRBJ1-5; D call uncertain. CDR1 and CDR2 (germline): SEHNR, FQNEAQ (reference sequence). This CDR3 is 12 amino acids long. V was cut by 3 bases and J by 4 bases, with 4 bases left in between. The CDR3 here is CASSLENQPQHF. CDR3 coding DNA: TGTGCCAGCAGCTTGGAGAATCAGCCCCAGCATTTT.

This clonotype has a handful of counts. The chain is built from TRBV30 and TRBJ2-2, with D tentatively TRBD2 (5 bases). This CDR3 region has 14 residues. Germline CDR1 is GTSNPN and CDR2 is SVGIG (reference sequence). Trimming removed 5 bases from V and 3 bases from J, with 13 bases in between. The CDR3 DNA sequence: TGTGCCTGGGTCCAGCGGAGCTACACCGGGGAGCTGTTTTTT. Translation: CAWVQRSYTGELFF.

This clonotype was observed a few times. V usage is TRBV30 and J usage is TRBJ2-3; 8 nucleotides match TRBD2. This CDR3 has 12 amino acids. CDR1 is GTSNPN, CDR2 SVGIG, per germline (reference sequence). V lost 3 bases and J lost 14; bases outside the gene matches: 10. Here the CDR3 DNA reads TGTGCCTGGAGCCCCACGGGGGGGATTTCGTATTTT. It codes for CAWSPTGGISYF.

This clonotype was detected a few times. The chain combines TRBV19 with TRBJ1-1; D is perhaps TRBD1 (6 bases). V gave up 7 bases and J gave up 6 bases, with 21 bases separating them. This CDR3 spans 15 amino acids. Germline-derived CDR1 and CDR2 are LNHDA and SQIVND (reference sequence). This chain's CDR3 is CASTVTGTPGAEAFF. The CDR3 DNA is TGTGCCAGTACCGTGACCGGGACACCAGGGGCTGAAGCTTTCTTT.

This clonotype was recorded many times. The chain uses TRBV12-3 or TRBV12-4 and TRBJ1-2, with D tentatively TRBD1 (5 bases). The V end was cut by 7 bases, the J end by 8 bases, with 23 bases between. This CDR3 contains 15 residues. The CDR3: CASTPGDLDYEGYTF. The CDR3 nucleotides read TGTGCCAGCACCCCCGGGGACTTGGATTATGAAGGCTACACCTTC.

There are a few counts of this clonotype. V is TRBV20-1 and J is TRBJ2-2, with TRBD2 matching over 10 bases. Germline CDR1 is DFQATT and CDR2 is SNEGSKA (reference sequence). Trimming took 3 bases from V and 7 from J; bases not matched to a gene: 8. The CDR3 runs 15 residues. Written as DNA, the CDR3 is TGCAGTGCTAGGCAAGCGGGAGGGCCTGGCGGGGAGCTGTTTTTT. As protein: CSARQAGGPGGELFF.

The gene calls are TRBV28 and TRBJ2-7; possibly TRBD2 for D (6 bases). The CDR3 sequence is 14 residues long. The V gene lost 7 bases and the J gene lost 0 bases, with 13 bases spanning the gap. The germline gives CDR1 MDHEN, CDR2 SYDVKM. In DNA, the CDR3 is TGTGCCAGCATCCGGGACTTCGCCTCCTACGAGCAGTACTTC. As protein: CASIRDFASYEQYF.

This clonotype was counted ten times or more. The genes are TRBV12-3 or TRBV12-4 and TRBJ2-1; 12 nucleotides align to TRBD2. With V trimmed by 8 bases and J by 0 bases, 11 bases remained unmatched. The CDR3 runs to 18 residues. CDR3 protein: CASRGLAGETRSYNEQFF. CDR3 DNA: TGTGCCAGCCGGGGACTAGCGGGCGAAACTCGCTCCTACAATGAGCAGTTCTTC.

In this sample, this clonotype turned up many times. The chain joins TRBV12-3 or TRBV12-4 to TRBJ2-1; 10 nucleotides agree with TRBD2. Germline trimming cut 4 bases from V and 4 bases from J; bases unmatched to any gene: 7. This CDR3 spans 16 amino acids. CDR3 in DNA: TGTGCCAGCAGTTCCCCCGGGACTAGCGATTACAATGAGCAGTTCTTC. As protein: CASSSPGTSDYNEQFF.

This clonotype was seen repeatedly, ten times or more. The V call is TRBV7-3, the J call TRBJ2-3, with a possible D match to TRBD1 (5 bases). The V gene's germline CDR1 is SGHTA and CDR2 FQGTGA. This CDR3 contains 13 residues. Trimming took off 2 bases at V and 5 bases at J, with 8 bases between the two ends. CDR3 in DNA: TGTGCCAGCAGCTTACGCAGGGAAGATACGCAGTATTTT. It yields the protein CASSLRREDTQYF.

This clonotype was counted ten times or more. The rearrangement joins TRBV5-1 to TRBJ2-5; TRBD2 matches at 12 bases. With V trimmed by 5 bases and J by 5 bases, 4 bases remained unmatched. The CDR3 is made up of 14 amino acids. Germline values: CDR1 SGHRS, CDR2 YFSETQ. This chain's CDR3 is CASRGLAGSETQYF. The CDR3, as DNA: TGCGCCAGCAGAGGACTAGCGGGATCGGAGACCCAGTACTTC.

This clonotype was seen at least ten times. This chain joins TRBV20-1 and TRBJ1-5; 8 positions match TRBD1. V gave up 7 bases and J gave up 6 bases; unmatched junction bases: 5. The CDR3 sequence is 12 residues long. CDR1 is DFQATT and CDR2 is SNEGSKA in the germline V gene (reference sequence). The DNA of the CDR3 is TGCAGTGGTGGACAGGGCGGTCAGCCCCAGCATTTT. This gives the protein CSGGQGGQPQHF.

This clonotype came up many times. The chain is built from TRBV29-1 and TRBJ2-1; 8 positions match TRBD1. CDR1 and CDR2 from the germline V gene are SQVTM and ANQGSEA. V was pared by 7 bases and J by 7 bases, with 9 bases of the junction left unmatched. The CDR3 spans 13 residues. The CDR3 bases are TGCAGCGCCGGACAGGGCCTGGGGAATGAGCAGTTCTTC. Its protein is CSAGQGLGNEQFF.

This clonotype was found many times. The chain combines TRBV10-2 with TRBJ2-1; TRBD1 matches 8 bases. CDR1 WSHSY and CDR2 SAAADI come from the germline V gene. V gave up 0 bases and J gave up 8 bases; unmatched junction bases: 9. This CDR3 has 16 amino acids. The CDR3, as DNA: TGCGCCAGCAGTGAGTCGACGTCAGGGGGCAAGGATGAGCAGTTCTTC. Translating it yields CASSESTSGGKDEQFF.